This T cell receptor beta chain is drawn from a study of blood T cell repertoires in COVID-19. Whole-study context: Collection of acute and convalescent COVID-19 samples took place in the United States, Italy and Spain. The analysed material was cDNA or gDNA that came from T cells, B-cell-depleted T cells, or PBMCs.

The protocol was immunoSEQ multiplex PCR, while the TCRdb copy is restricted to in-frame clones and leaves out a portion. This table has approximately 230,000 clones, roughly nine tenths appearing once. The sequence was obtained from a man aged 18 to 35 with active or convalescent COVID-19. Sequencing was performed on peripheral blood.

As DNA, the CDR3 is TGTGCCAGCAGCCCGTTTGGGGGGACAGCGAACACCGGGGAGCTGTTTTTT. Encoded protein: CASSPFGGTANTGELFF. The chain employs TRBV7-6 and TRBJ2-2, with a tentative D call TRBD1 (7 bases). Germline CDR1 reads SGHVS; CDR2 reads FNYEAQ. This CDR3 has 17 residues. The V gene lost 5 bases and the J gene lost 0 bases, with 16 bases spanning the gap.